The TCR beta chain described here comes from a study of yellow fever vaccine responses in identical twins. This clonotype turned up a few times. The V and J ends lost 3 bases and 5 bases respectively, with 21 bases between them. CDR3 length: 17 amino acids. CDR1 and CDR2 from the germline V gene are MGHRA and YSYEKL. Each CDR3 protein is one row after TCRdb ran MiXCR on the RT-PCR reads. Of about 19,000 distinct CDR3 sequences in the sample, under 80% were seen once. The sequence came from a young woman who received the yellow fever vaccine. Sequenced here: T cells from blood (PBMCs), unsorted or a sorted subset (not recorded which), sampled before or after yellow fever vaccination (not recorded which). The chain couples TRBV4-1 to TRBJ2-3, with D unresolved. The CDR3 loop is CASSHNMVQGWQDTQYF. The CDR3 DNA reads TGCGCCAGCAGCCACAATATGGTTCAAGGGTGGCAAGATACGCAGTATTTT.